This note documents a single T cell receptor beta chain sequence. This clone was counted between two and nine times. There is no known antigen for this receptor. No qualities accompany the bases; no much larger clone lies one base away. Library preparation was by the immunoSEQ multiplex PCR assay. A mixture of 60 forward primers for TCR Vbeta segments and 13 reverse primers for TCR Jbeta segments was used in the multiplex PCR. A multiplex PCR assay on genomic DNA amplified the CDR3 region of rearranged TCR beta genes. The amplified TCR beta libraries were sequenced on the Illumina HiSeq System as 87-base-pair reads. In the original analysis: Across the roughly 670 repertoires, a later analysis counted some 81 million unique TCR beta chains, roughly 11 million of which were shared by at least two donors. Raw reads were error-corrected and collapsed into unique sequences by a nearest-neighbor algorithm in which closely related sequences were merged to remove PCR and sequencing errors. To assign V, D and J gene segments, CDR3 sequences were aligned to IMGT reference sequences. For a sequence to be retained, at least a six-nucleotide match to both a V gene segment and a J gene segment was required. Rearrangements were called productive when the CDR3 lacked stop codons and stayed in frame with V and J; all others were non-productive. Following IMGT convention, CDR3 was defined as the stretch from the second conserved V-encoded cysteine to the conserved J-encoded phenylalanine. The earlier analysis of some 580 of the donors excluded any sequence lacking an unambiguous match to a single V gene segment. An earlier analysis of a few hundred of the donors classified V segments as functional when productive rearrangements were above 56.7% and as segregating when the standard deviation between donors was above 5%. A statistical classification framework was developed to diagnose cytomegalovirus status using the catalog of TCR beta chain sequences. In a later analysis, TCR nucleotide sequences were compared against IMGT/GENE-DB human TR gene sequences so that V and J genes could be assigned. A later analysis assigned CDR3 sequences and most-parsimonious VDJ recombination scenarios with the TCRdist pipeline. In a later analysis, every TCR beta chain was defined by the combination of its CDR3 amino acid sequence and its V-gene family, and reads without a unique V-gene family were dropped. A later analysis removed 450 to 600 highly shared, low-generation-probability nucleotide sequences to deal with suspected cross-contamination and a sequencing artifact. In a later analysis, a clonal expansion index for each public chain was calculated from normalized within-repertoire ranks of inferred template counts. Generation probabilities in a later analysis came from a VDJ recombination model fitted to out-of-frame rearrangements, and those results were checked against IGoR. Hypergeometric tests were used in a later analysis to score TCR-TCR, TCR-HLA and TCR-CMV co-occurrence, with a repertoire-size bias correction applied to the TCR pairs. False discovery rates were estimated in a later analysis by permuting HLA or CMV assignments 20 times. In a later analysis, co-occurring TCRs were grouped with DBSCAN, and TCRdist sequence similarity was added when clustering was performed within HLA-allele-positive subsets. Co-occurrence clustering excluded repertoires with fewer than 30,000 or more than 120,000 public chains, plus five with anomalous nucleotide sharing. TCRdb stores this immuneACCESS table with in-frame sequences only. Part of the clones is absent; in the studies checked, under half of the shortfall reflects unresolved V genes, and no reason is known for the rest. The V and J calls and clone size are taken from that table; D and trimming were inferred from the DNA. The table for this sample lists 180,000 or so clones; roughly 79% of them were counted only once. Together, the top ten hold approximately 2% of the sample.

The cohort comprised approximately 700 healthy bone marrow donors. All cohort members were sampled while nominally healthy, although unrecorded immune exposures were likely present. The donor was CMV seropositive and was included in the group of some 290 seropositive cohort members. A peripheral blood sample was collected from each donor, and TCR beta sequencing was performed on peripheral blood mononuclear cells. Genomic DNA was extracted from the blood cell samples with the Qiagen DNeasy Blood Extraction Kit. These data originate in a study of cytomegalovirus exposure and HLA in healthy donors listed by TCRdb under 2017. For the study in its entirety: According to an earlier analysis of several hundred of the donors, some 170 million T cells yielded roughly 110 million unique TCR beta sequences and about 300 Gb of sequence data. Across around 400 genotyped donors of the cohort, an average of about 200,000 unique TCR beta nucleotide sequences per donor were sequenced, and approximately 17% of those sequences were non-productive. Because of strong linkage in the cohort, five DR-DQ haplotypes were treated as single units for association and clustering. A later genetic analysis took genome-wide SNP genotypes for about three fifths of the 666 donors and used that subset as a discovery cohort. Typing coverage varied by locus: about 620-630 donors for A, B, C, DRB1 and DQB1; more than 500 for DQA1; more than 600 for DPA1; roughly 450 for DPB1. An early release that covered approximately 600 HLA-typed donors contained approximately 300 gigabases of sequencing data and 80 million or so unique TCR sequences. An earlier analysis of about 600 of the donors used high-throughput TCR beta sequencing to judge whether each TCR beta V gene segment behaved as functional or pseudogenic. HLA typing included class I and class II loci at four-digit resolution. In a later analysis, previously published TCR beta repertoires from 550 to 750 donors were re-analyzed and high-resolution HLA genotyping was added so that TCR occurrence patterns could be studied. In the later analysis, no new phenotypic data were used to find candidate immune exposures; instead, reliance was placed on TCR beta sequences and their occurrence across donors. Along with the roughly 670-subject first cohort, a separate validation cohort of 120 different subjects was used. The study used immunosequencing to profile the T cell repertoires of around 600 subjects and linked those repertoires to cytomegalovirus serostatus. The genetic ancestry cluster associated with self-reported Caucasian donors included 81% of the 398 genotyped donors. Donor age, sex, ethnicity and CMV serostatus were compiled together with the repertoire data. Every discovery cohort repertoire had been produced on one sequencing platform. The study combined high-throughput TCR immunosequencing, statistical association of individual TCRs with disease status, and machine learning to predict cytomegalovirus infection status. The study aimed to test whether signatures of past pathogen exposure could be identified by cataloging public T cell receptors.

Via the germline V gene, CDR1 is MGHRA and CDR2 YSYEKL. CDR3 length: 14 amino acids, cysteine to phenylalanine. Only the CDR3 DNA stays, 42 bases, in frame from base 1. V is cut back by 1 base and J by 6 bases, with 3 bases in the junction unmatched. The research as a whole found: Across donors, most TCR sequences were observed very rarely, whereas some public TCRs were present in many individuals. Correlated functional status among segregating V segments might be attributable to linkage disequilibrium, but an unknown experimental factor could not be ruled out. When HLA alleles, especially DR and DQ, strongly co-occurred, attributing TCR associations to individual alleles was difficult. The authors suggested that the approach could potentially be extended to other disease states and immunological phenotypes. A later analysis reported that several top co-occurrence clusters appeared linked to parvovirus B19, influenza, CMV and Epstein-Barr virus. Because HLA typing was unavailable for some donors at each locus, only the typed subset was used in association tests. A further reported finding was that TCR beta sequences accurately predicted the HLA-A and HLA-B alleles for most subjects in the first cohort. Compared with the roughly 670-donor mean, donors in an Asian-associated ancestry cluster had fewer N-insertions in productive TCRs, according to a later genetic analysis. Over 15 rarely observed V segments, including chromosome 9 orphons, were excluded from the earlier analysis of 550 to 700 of the donors because counts were too low. In a later analysis, HLA-associated TCR beta chains showed more clonal expansion and lower generation probabilities than non-associated chains that were equally common. The classifier was reported to diagnose cytomegalovirus status with high specificity and sensitivity in both the original cohort and the validation cohort. In a later analysis, the rate of TCR association differed among HLA loci, with DRB1 alleles having the most associated TCRs and HLA-C alleles having the fewest. The cohort was sequenced for TCR beta chains only, and without alpha or paired-chain data the features that could be detected were limited. A group of highly shared sequence variants was considered likely to be a technical artifact of the sequencing pipeline. Specific HLA alleles were associated with 15,000 to 20,000 TCR beta sequences at a false discovery rate of 0.05 in a later analysis. A later analysis found that most CMV-associated TCR beta chains appeared HLA-restricted, with HLA associations seemingly driven largely by CMV exposure. Some IMGT-functional V segments, including TRBV6-2 and TRBV6-3, could not be told apart with the 87-base-pair reads, so those segments were excluded. Presence/absence analyses assumed roughly uniform sequencing depth across donors, an assumption that may not hold. In vitro tests confirmed that a few of the cytomegalovirus-associated TCR beta chains recognize cytomegalovirus antigens. A total of fewer than 200 TCR beta chains were listed by the study as associated with cytomegalovirus. In a later genetic analysis, a missense DCLRE1C variant was associated with V-gene and J-gene trimming of TCR beta chains, and the association was replicated in an independent cohort. Immune exposure information for the cohort was limited to CMV serostatus. Broadly in line with IMGT annotations, most TCR beta V segments showed up in productive rearrangements about 90% or about 30% of the time in an earlier analysis of 450 to 600 of the donors.

This clonotype was sampled from a woman in her thirties in good health and CMV-seropositive. The rearrangement combines TRBV4-1 with TRBJ2-1; TRBD2 fits 7 bases in the junction. The source material was PBMCs. The CDR3 protein sequence reads: CASSQGLAGNEQFF. In nucleotides, the sequence is TGCGCCAGCAGCCAAGGACTAGCAGGCAATGAGCAGTTCTTC.